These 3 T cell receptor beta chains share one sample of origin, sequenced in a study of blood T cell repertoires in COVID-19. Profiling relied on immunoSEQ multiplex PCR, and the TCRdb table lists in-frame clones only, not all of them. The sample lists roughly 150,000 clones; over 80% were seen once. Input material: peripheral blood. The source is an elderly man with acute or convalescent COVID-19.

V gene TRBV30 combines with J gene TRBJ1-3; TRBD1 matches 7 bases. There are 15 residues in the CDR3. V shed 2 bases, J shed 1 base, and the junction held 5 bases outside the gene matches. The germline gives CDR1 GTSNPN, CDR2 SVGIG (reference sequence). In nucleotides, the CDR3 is TGTGCCTGGAGTAGACAGGGAGTATCTGGAAACACCATATATTTT. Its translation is CAWSRQGVSGNTIYF. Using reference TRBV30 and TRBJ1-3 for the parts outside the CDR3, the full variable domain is SQTIHQWPATLVQPVGSPLSLECTVEGTSNPNLYWYRQAAGRGLQLLFYSVGIGQISSEVPQNLSASRPQDRQFILSSKKLLLSDSGFYLCAWSRQGVSGNTIYFGEGSWLTVV.

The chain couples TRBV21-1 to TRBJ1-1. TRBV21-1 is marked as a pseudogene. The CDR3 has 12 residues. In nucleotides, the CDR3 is TGTGCCAGCCTCCCCGTGAACACTGAAGCTTTCTTT. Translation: CASLPVNTEAFF.

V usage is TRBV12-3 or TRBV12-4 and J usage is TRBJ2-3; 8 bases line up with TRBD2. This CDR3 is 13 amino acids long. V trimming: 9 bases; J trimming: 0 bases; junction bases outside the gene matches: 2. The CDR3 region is CASRLASTDTQYF. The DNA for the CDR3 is TGTGCCAGTCGACTAGCGAGCACAGATACGCAGTATTTT.